This is a list of T cell receptor beta chains from one sample in a study of T cell responses to AZD1222 COVID-19 vaccine. The protocol was immunoSEQ multiplex PCR, while the TCRdb copy is restricted to in-frame clones and leaves out a portion. This table has roughly 150,000 clones, more than 85% appearing once. This specimen consisted of peripheral blood, obtained 28 days after the second AZD1222 dose. The receptors were gathered from an adult who received the AZD1222 COVID-19 vaccine. Each CDR3 is given with its conserved first and last residue. A D gene is named only where the DNA matches it firmly. Clone size, where shown, is once, few, many, or a class for clones that have expanded.

clone_size	j_call	v_call	d_call	cdr3_nt	cdr3_aa
once	TRBJ2-7	TRBV3-1/TRBV3-2	TRBD2	TGTGCCAGCAGCCAAACTCCTAGCGGGAGTAACTACGAGCAGTACTTC	CASSQTPSGSNYEQYF
once	TRBJ1-2	TRBV10-3	.	TGTGCCATCACCCCGGGCGGGAAGGGCTATTCTAACTATGGCTACACCTTC	CAITPGGKGYSNYGYTF
.	TRBJ2-5	TRBV5-8	.	TGTGCCAGCAGCTCGGGACGGGGAGACCTCGAGACCCAGTACTTC	CASSSGRGDLETQYF
few	TRBJ1-4	TRBV21-1	.	TGTGCCAGCACCAAAGTACACCAACAGGGAAAGAGAGAAAAACTGTTTTTT	CASTKVHQQGKREKLFF
.	TRBJ2-5	TRBV19	.	TGTGCCAGTAGTAGGCCAGGGACTGACTTGTTACAACAAGAGACCCAGTACTTC	CASSRPGTDLLQQETQYF
once	TRBJ2-7	TRBV12-3/TRBV12-4	.	TGTGCCAGCAGTTTAAATTTCGAGCAGTACTTC	CASSLNFEQYF
once	TRBJ1-1	TRBV6-5	.	TGTGCCAGCAGACGGCCGGGACACATGAACACTGAAGCTTTCTTT	CASRRPGHMNTEAFF
.	TRBJ1-2	TRBV2	TRBD1	TGTGCCAGCAGTGAAGCACCCCAGGGGGCGCGGGATGGCTACACCTTC	CASSEAPQGARDGYTF
once	TRBJ1-4	TRBV20-1	.	TGCAGTGCTAGTTTTCCAGGGTTAGATGAAAAACTGTTTTTT	CSASFPGLDEKLFF
.	TRBJ1-5	TRBV7-2	.	TGTGCCAGCAAAGCCGACGGGAATCAGCCCCAGCATTTT	CASKADGNQPQHF
.	TRBJ1-4	TRBV4-2	.	TGTGCCAGCAGCCAACCGAAAAATGAAAAACTGTTTTTT	CASSQPKNEKLFF
.	TRBJ2-3	TRBV7-2	.	TGTGCCAGCAGCCCTCAACTAGCCATAGATACGCAGTATTTT	CASSPQLAIDTQYF
.	TRBJ2-7	TRBV27	TRBD2	TGTGCCAGCAGTTTTCTCCCCCCTCTAGCGGATAGCTCCTACGAGCAGTACTTC	CASSFLPPLADSSYEQYF
.	TRBJ2-6	TRBV10-3	TRBD1	TGTGCCACCCGACAGGGGTCGAGCTCTGGGGCCAACGTCCTGACTTTC	CATRQGSSSGANVLTF
.	TRBJ2-5	TRBV7-7	.	TGTGCTAGCAGCTTTAATCAGGGGGGAGAGACCCAGTACTTC	CASSFNQGGETQYF
.	TRBJ1-5	TRBV28	.	TGTGCCAGCTCAAATGGGGTTTTGAGCAATCAGCCCCAGCATTTT	CASSNGVLSNQPQHF
.	TRBJ2-7	TRBV28	TRBD1	TGTGCCAGCAGTCCAGGGGGACAGGGGGCTCCCTACGAGCAGTACTTC	CASSPGGQGAPYEQYF
once	TRBJ2-5	TRBV6-2/TRBV6-3	.	TGTGCCAGCAGTGATTCAGCGGTCGGAGAGACCCAGTACTTC	CASSDSAVGETQYF
.	TRBJ2-3	TRBV5-1	TRBD2	TGCGCCAGCAGCTTAGGACTAGCGGGGGACACAGATACGCAGTATTTT	CASSLGLAGDTDTQYF
.	TRBJ1-5	TRBV11-2	.	TGTGCCAGCAGCTTAACGGCAGGGAATCAGCCCCAGCATTTT	CASSLTAGNQPQHF
.	TRBJ2-2	TRBV7-8	TRBD1	TGTGCCAGCAGCCCGGGGACAGGGGGCACCGGGGAGCTGTTTTTT	CASSPGTGGTGELFF
.	TRBJ2-2	TRBV3-1/TRBV3-2	TRBD2	TGTGCCAGCAGCCCGCCGACTAGCGGGTTTACCGGGGAGCTGTTTTTT	CASSPPTSGFTGELFF
.	TRBJ2-7	TRBV2	TRBD1	TGTGCCAGCAGTGGGGACAGGGGCATGGAGCAGTACTTC	CASSGDRGMEQYF
.	TRBJ2-7	TRBV27	TRBD1	TGTGCCAGCAGTTTTTCTGGACAGGGAATAACCTACGAGCAGTACTTC	CASSFSGQGITYEQYF
.	TRBJ1-3	TRBV4-2	.	TGTGCCAGCAGCCAAGCTGATATAGTTGGGGGGTCTGGAAACACCATATATTTT	CASSQADIVGGSGNTIYF
.	TRBJ1-3	TRBV25-1	.	TGTGCCAGCAGTGACCCTCGGGGGTGGGGTGGAAACACCATATATTTT	CASSDPRGWGGNTIYF
.	TRBJ1-1	TRBV6-5	.	TGTGCCAGCAGGGACGGTGAAGCTTTCTTT	CASRDGEAFF
.	TRBJ2-7	TRBV29-1	TRBD2	TGCAGCGGCCTAGCGGCCTACGAGCAGTACTTC	CSGLAAYEQYF
.	TRBJ2-1	TRBV27	TRBD2	TGTGCCAGCAGTCCCACCTTTGTGAGGAGCGGGATGGAACGGGAGCAGTTCTTC	CASSPTFVRSGMEREQFF
.	TRBJ2-5	TRBV6-5	TRBD2	TGTGCCAGCAGTTTTAGCGGGGGAGGGGAGACCCAGTACTTC	CASSFSGGGETQYF
.	TRBJ1-5	TRBV5-6	.	TGTGCCAGCAGCCTAGGGCGGCTCAGGGGACTCGATCAGCCCCAGCATTTT	CASSLGRLRGLDQPQHF
.	TRBJ2-7	TRBV2	.	TGTGCCAGCAGGGGATTACGGGATCCCGGCCCCTACGAGCAGTACTTC	CASRGLRDPGPYEQYF
.	TRBJ1-2	TRBV6-5	.	TGTGCCAGCAGTCCTACGGTGGGGGTGAGCTATGGCTACACCTTC	CASSPTVGVSYGYTF
.	TRBJ1-1	TRBV6-5	.	TGTGCCAGCAGGGTGGGCGGCGGCACTGAAGCTTTCTTT	CASRVGGGTEAFF
.	TRBJ1-1	TRBV29-1	.	TGCAGCGTTGTATCGAGGGCGCCCGAAGCTTTCTTT	CSVVSRAPEAFF
.	TRBJ1-5	TRBV6-5	.	TGTGCCAGCAGTCCAAACTCGAATCAGCCCCAGCATTTT	CASSPNSNQPQHF
.	TRBJ2-2	TRBV7-7	TRBD2	TGTGCCAGCAGCCCACCTAGCGGGAGAAGGGACACCGGGGAGCTGTTTTTT	CASSPPSGRRDTGELFF
.	TRBJ2-3	TRBV5-1	TRBD1	TGCGCCAGCAGCCGGACAGGGGACCTCACAGATACGCAGTATTTT	CASSRTGDLTDTQYF
.	TRBJ2-7	TRBV28	TRBD1	TGTGCCAGCACTACCCCGACAGGGGCCTACGAGCAGTACTTC	CASTTPTGAYEQYF
.	TRBJ2-5	TRBV7-2	.	TGTGCCAGCAGCTTAGTGACGGAGACCCAGTACTTC	CASSLVTETQYF
.	TRBJ2-7	TRBV3-1/TRBV3-2	.	TGTGCCAGCAGCCAGTCACTAGCCTACGAGCAGTACTTC	CASSQSLAYEQYF
.	TRBJ2-3	TRBV28	TRBD1	TGTGCCAGCAGTTTTTGGTCCCAACCCGGGACAGATCCCACAGATACGCAGTATTTT	CASSFWSQPGTDPTDTQYF
.	TRBJ2-7	TRBV3-1/TRBV3-2	TRBD1	TGTGCCAGCAGCCCCAGGGGGCAGGACGAGCAGTACTTC	CASSPRGQDEQYF